Following are 30 T cell receptor beta chains from one sample sequenced in a study of T cells in Graves' hyperthyroidism and ophthalmopathy. TCR beta CDR3 sequences were amplified from RNA transcripts. Using the HTBI primer set, a first-round RT-PCR was run on the TCR CDR3. MiXCR, run by TCRdb on the multiplex PCR reads, gives a single entry per CDR3 protein. The sample has 600,000 to 800,000 distinct CDR3 sequences; around 40% are singletons. The material sequenced was blood. The receptor source for this set is a woman between 40 and 50 years old with Graves' hyperthyroidism.

In this sample, this clonotype turned up many times. The chain is built from TRBV10-3 and TRBJ2-5; 7 nucleotides agree with TRBD2. The CDR3 length is 15 residues. From germline, CDR1 is ENHRY and CDR2 SYGVKD. The V and J ends lost 0 bases and 5 bases, in that order; junction bases with no gene match: 6. The CDR3, as DNA: TGTGCCATCAGTGAGTCGACAGCGGGATCGGAGACCCAGTACTTC. It translates to CAISESTAGSETQYF.

This chain uses TRBV12-3 or TRBV12-4 with TRBJ2-5, with 7 bases identical to TRBD2. After removal of 7 bases from V and 5 bases from J, the junction contained 16 bases not matched to a gene. The CDR3 runs 16 residues. DNA for the CDR3: TGTGCCAGCACCCTACAGCGACGGGAGGTGGGGGAGACCCAGTACTTC. Encoded protein: CASTLQRREVGETQYF.

J is TRBJ1-6 and V is TRBV4-3, with D possibly TRBD1 on 5 matching bases. Germline CDR1 reads LGHNA; CDR2 reads YSLEER. Between the trimmed V and J ends, which lost 1 base and 7 bases, there was a span of 14 bases. This CDR3 comprises 16 residues. CDR3 sequence reads: CASSQGRGDRNSPLHF. In nucleotides, the CDR3 is TGCGCCAGCAGCCAAGGTAGGGGCGACAGAAATTCACCCCTCCACTTT.

This clonotype was counted ten times or more. J is TRBJ1-2 and V is TRBV7-2; TRBD1 might be the D (6 bases). V was cut by 0 bases and J by 3 bases, with 8 bases left in between. CDR3 length: 14 amino acids. The germline gives CDR1 SGHTA, CDR2 FQGNSA. This CDR3 is CASSLAGTYYGYTF. The CDR3 DNA is TGTGCCAGCAGCTTAGCCGGGACATACTATGGCTACACCTTC.

This clonotype has more than one count but fewer than ten. This chain uses TRBV12-3 or TRBV12-4 with TRBJ1-5, with 11 bases that match TRBD1. Trimming at V came to 5 bases and at J to 6 bases, leaving 6 bases not matched to a gene. There are 15 residues in the CDR3. The CDR3 nucleotides are TGTGCCAGCAGTCGGAGGACAGGGGGCGTTCAGCCCCAGCATTTT. It encodes CASSRRTGGVQPQHF.

Regarding this clonotype: A much bigger clone sits one base away, suggesting this may be a read error. No conserved phenylalanine or tryptophan is present at the end of the CDR3, so a read error is the likely explanation. The chain couples TRBV20-1 to TRBJ1-1; D may be TRBD1 (6 bases). The CDR3 length is 14 residues. Germline V gene data show CDR1 as DFQATT and CDR2 as SNEGSKA (reference sequence). With 5 bases removed from V and 4 bases from J, the gap between germline ends came to 17 bases. The CDR3: CSARDQGGGTEAFL. The CDR3 nucleotides read TGCAGTGCTCGGGACCAGGGAGGGGGCACTGAAGCTTTCCTT.

In this sample, this clonotype turned up many times. The chain recombines TRBV2 with TRBJ2-5, with D perhaps matching TRBD1 or TRBD2 (6 bases each). The germline V gene has CDR1 SNHLY and CDR2 FYNNEI. Trimming stripped 8 bases from V and 0 bases from J, with 16 bases between. There are 15 residues in the CDR3. CDR3 sequence: CASGPGATYQETQYF. DNA for the CDR3: TGTGCCAGCGGGCCGGGGGCCACCTACCAAGAGACCCAGTACTTC.

V is TRBV9 and J is TRBJ2-7; D call uncertain. Per germline, CDR1 SGDLS and CDR2 YYNGEE. The length of the CDR3 is 13 residues. Trimming left V 3 bases short and J 1 base short, with 8 bases between. The CDR3 reads CASSAGRSYEQYF. The CDR3, as DNA: TGTGCCAGCAGCGCCGGACGGTCCTACGAGCAGTACTTC.

This clonotype was detected once. With a much larger clone just one base away, this may be a read error. The chain links TRBV10-3 to TRBJ2-7; D unclear. The CDR3 runs 13 residues. Trimming pared 5 bases from V and 5 bases from J, leaving 13 bases between. In germline, CDR1 is ENHRY, CDR2 SYGVKD. CDR3 residues: CAISFDNGHEQYF. The CDR3 nucleotides are TGTGCCATCAGTTTTGACAACGGACACGAGCAGTACTTC.

This clonotype was seen at least ten times. This sequence joins TRBV7-2 and TRBJ1-5, with D tentatively TRBD1 (5 bases). V was clipped by 6 bases and J by 0 bases, with 12 bases between them. This CDR3 has 15 residues. CDR1 and CDR2 from the germline V gene are SGHTA and FQGNSA. The DNA for the CDR3 is TGTGCCAGCAGTTTTCAGGGTATTAGCAATCAGCCCCAGCATTTT. Translation: CASSFQGISNQPQHF.

V is TRBV12-3 or TRBV12-4 and J is TRBJ1-4; 8 nucleotides agree with TRBD1. V gave up 4 bases and J gave up 8 bases; unmatched junction bases: 9. The CDR3 extends over 15 amino acids. The CDR3 is CASSYRGGIGEKLFF. In DNA form, the CDR3 reads TGTGCCAGCAGTTACAGGGGGGGCATTGGGGAAAAACTGTTTTTT.

Many counts were recorded for this clonotype. The CDR3 is CASSHIGTQKYF. CDR3 in DNA: TGTGCCAGCAGTCACATCGGGACGCAAAAGTACTTC. The V call is TRBV12-3 or TRBV12-4, the J call TRBJ2-7; the D call may be TRBD1 or TRBD2 (5 bases each). V was shortened by 5 bases and J by 11 bases, with 16 bases between the two germline ends. The CDR3 length is 12 residues.

The chain combines TRBV2 with TRBJ1-1, with D possibly matching TRBD1 (6 bases). Germline CDR1 is SNHLY and CDR2 is FYNNEI. Trimming stripped 6 bases from V and 2 bases from J, with 13 bases between. CDR3 length equals 14 residues. The CDR3 sequence: CASSLQGKNTEAFF. CDR3 DNA sequence: TGTGCCAGCAGCTTGCAGGGGAAAAACACTGAAGCTTTCTTT.

The rearrangement uses TRBV3-1 and TRBJ2-7, with 11 nucleotides matching TRBD2. V lost 3 bases to trimming and J lost 1 base; unmatched junction nucleotides: 5. This CDR3 has 16 amino acids. CDR1 is LGHDT, CDR2 YNNKEL, per germline (reference sequence). This CDR3 is CASSQSLAGGSYEQYF. The CDR3 DNA follows: TGTGCCAGCAGCCAGTCCCTAGCGGGAGGATCCTACGAGCAGTACTTC.

This clonotype has at least ten counts. The chain couples TRBV7-9 to TRBJ2-2; 8 bases line up with TRBD1. With V trimmed by 0 bases and J by 6 bases, 3 bases remained unmatched. The germline V gene has CDR1 SEHNR and CDR2 FQNEAQ (reference sequence). The CDR3 sequence is 15 residues long. CDR3 sequence (DNA): TGTGCCAGCAGCTTAGCCTGGACAGGGTCCGGGGAGCTGTTTTTT. It yields the protein CASSLAWTGSGELFF.

The table lists this clonotype with a few counts. The rearrangement links TRBV11-2 to TRBJ2-7; a possible D gene is TRBD2 (6 bases). The germline CDR1 and CDR2 sequences are SGHAT and FQNNGV. Trimming shortened V by 4 bases and J by 3 bases, and 19 bases separated the two germline ends. The CDR3 totals 16 residues. This CDR3 is CASSSASGGYGYEQYF. The CDR3, as DNA: TGTGCCAGCAGCTCGGCCTCCGGGGGATACGGCTACGAGCAGTACTTC.

The J gene is TRBJ1-1, the V gene TRBV25-1; D is undetermined. Germline V lookup: CDR1 MGHDK, CDR2 SYGVNS. The CDR3 contains 19 residues. Trimming pared 2 bases from V and 1 base from J, leaving 23 bases between. Here the CDR3 DNA reads TGTGCCAGCAGTGAACCCCTTTGGGGTAAAGCGTGGGGGAACACTGAAGCTTTCTTT. Amino acids: CASSEPLWGKAWGNTEAFF.

This clonotype was detected many times. The CDR3 region is CASRPATGLEANVLTF. CDR3 nucleotides: TGTGCCAGCAGGCCGGCAACCGGGCTTGAGGCCAACGTCCTGACTTTC. J is TRBJ2-6 and V is TRBV12-3 or TRBV12-4, with D uncertain. The length of the CDR3 is 16 residues. Trimming shortened V by 6 bases and J by 6 bases, and 18 bases separated the two germline ends.

Concerning this clonotype itself: A much bigger clone sits one base away, suggesting this may be a read error. The chain recombines TRBV7-2 with TRBJ2-5, with D possibly matching TRBD2 (5 bases). Looked up from germline, CDR1 is SGHTA and CDR2 is FQGNSA. Trimming pared 5 bases from V and 5 bases from J, leaving 18 bases between. The CDR3 runs to 15 residues. The DNA of the CDR3 is TGTACCAGCAGCCGTGTTCACCCGCCGGGGGAGACCCAGTACTTC. Translation: CTSSRVHPPGETQYF.

On this clonotype: This may come from a read error, since a much larger clone is one base off. This sequence joins TRBV10-3 and TRBJ2-7; 7 bases match TRBD2. From germline, CDR1 is ENHRY and CDR2 SYGVKD. V was pared by 3 bases and J by 3 bases, with 5 bases of the junction left unmatched. CDR3 length: 14 amino acids. CDR3 nucleotide sequence: TGTGCCATCAGTGAACGGCCGGGGGGCTACGAGCAGTACTTC. The encoded protein is CAISERPGGYEQYF.

Comment on this clonotype: Possible read error: a much larger clone is one base away. No conserved phenylalanine or tryptophan is present at the end of the CDR3, so a read error is the likely explanation. The J gene is TRBJ2-7, the V gene TRBV7-2; D is ambiguous. V lost 7 bases and J 6 bases, leaving 19 bases between the germline ends. The CDR3 extends over 14 amino acids. CDR1 and CDR2 from the germline V gene are SGHTA and FQGNSA. The CDR3 DNA reads TGTGCCAGCAAACCAGGTGCCTACCCCGCCGAGCAGTACCTC. This gives the protein CASKPGAYPAEQYL.

The genes are TRBV20-1 and TRBJ1-2; 11 bases fit TRBD1. J was trimmed by 8 bases and V by 6 bases; bases with no gene match: 14. Germline assignment: CDR1 DFQATT and CDR2 SNEGSKA (reference sequence). The CDR3 is 15 amino acids. DNA for the CDR3: TGCAGTGCATCCCCAGGACAGGGGGCTTTCGGGGGCTACACCTTC. Its translation is CSASPGQGAFGGYTF.

This clonotype has ten or more counts. CDR3 loop: CATSRDTLETQYF. In DNA, the CDR3 is TGTGCCACCAGCAGAGATACTTTAGAGACCCAGTACTTC. This chain uses TRBV15 with TRBJ2-5; no reliable D call. V gave up 0 bases and J gave up 4 bases, with 6 bases separating them. Germline V lookup: CDR1 LNHNV, CDR2 YYDKDF (reference sequence). The CDR3 length is 13 residues.

This clonotype has just a few counts. The chain is built from TRBV5-8 and TRBJ1-1; perhaps TRBD1 as D (5 bases). Germline V CDR1 and CDR2: SGHTS, YDEGEE. The V gene lost 6 bases and the J gene lost 1 base, with 10 bases spanning the gap. CDR3 length equals 13 residues. CDR3 sequence reads: CASTKRGNTEAFF. In DNA, the CDR3 is TGTGCCAGCACCAAAAGGGGGAACACTGAAGCTTTCTTT. The full variable domain, completed using reference TRBV5-8 and TRBJ1-1, is EAGVTQSPTHLIKTRGQQATLRCSPISGHTSVYWYQQALGLGLQFLLWYDEGEERNRGNFPPRFSGRQFPNYSSELNVNALELEDSALYLCASTKRGNTEAFFGQGTRLTVV.

V and J are TRBV29-1 and TRBJ2-5; 8 bases match TRBD2. CDR3 length equals 13 residues. Per germline, CDR1 SQVTM and CDR2 ANQGSEA. The V and J ends lost 7 bases and 4 bases, in that order; junction bases with no gene match: 8. In DNA form, the CDR3 reads TGCAGCGAAGGAGCGGGAGTTGTAGAGACCCAGTACTTC. Amino acids: CSEGAGVVETQYF.

This clonotype was observed a few times. The J gene is TRBJ1-4, the V gene TRBV18; 7 nucleotides match TRBD1. Germline lookup yields CDR1 KGHSH and CDR2 LQKENI. V lost 5 bases, J lost 5 bases, and 8 bases stayed unmatched. This CDR3 is 15 amino acids long. This CDR3 is CASSTSGQANEKLFF. DNA of the CDR3: TGTGCCAGCTCAACCTCAGGACAGGCGAATGAAAAACTGTTTTTT.

This clonotype was recorded a few times. A much larger clone lies a single base off, so this may be a read error. The chain joins TRBV29-1 to TRBJ1-1; D call uncertain. CDR3 length: 14 amino acids. Per the germline V gene, CDR1 is SQVTM and CDR2 is ANQGSEA. The DNA of the CDR3 is TGCAGCGTTATGTATTGGGGAATGAACACTAAAGCTTTCTTT. Protein product: CSVMYWGMNTKAFF. The full variable domain, in which reference TRBV29-1 and TRBJ1-1 provide the parts outside the CDR3, is SAVISQKPSRDICQRGTSLTIQCQVDSQVTMMFWYRQQPGQSLTLIATANQGSEATYESGFVIDKFPISRPNLTFSTLTVSNMSPEDSSIYLCSVMYWGMNTKAFFGQGTRLTVV.

As to this clonotype: A much larger clone differs by one base, so this may be a read error. The chain uses TRBV11-2 and TRBJ1-5, with a tentative D call TRBD1 (5 bases). The V gene's germline CDR1 is SGHAT and CDR2 FQNNGV. Trimming left V 8 bases short and J 5 bases short, with 13 bases between. The CDR3 is 13 residues long. The DNA for the CDR3 is TGTGCCAGCGGCACCCGACAGTATCAGCCCCAGCATTTT. Translation gives CASGTRQYQPQHF.

This clonotype was recorded at least ten times. The chain uses TRBV7-2 and TRBJ2-7; 11 positions match TRBD2. The germline CDR1 and CDR2 sequences are SGHTA and FQGNSA. V shed 4 bases and J 4 bases; nucleotides not matched to a gene: 3. The CDR3 has 14 amino acids. CDR3 nucleotides: TGTGCCAGCAGCTCGACTAGCGGGGATTACGAGCAGTACTTC. This gives the protein CASSSTSGDYEQYF.

The rearrangement uses TRBV15 and TRBJ1-5; 7 nucleotides line up with TRBD1. V dropped 2 bases and J dropped 2; count of bases not matched to a gene: 3. This CDR3 is 15 amino acids long. Germline CDR1 and CDR2: LNHNV and YYDKDF (reference sequence). The DNA for the CDR3 is TGTGCCACCAGCAGAACCGGACAGGGCAATCAGCCCCAGCATTTT. Its protein product is CATSRTGQGNQPQHF.